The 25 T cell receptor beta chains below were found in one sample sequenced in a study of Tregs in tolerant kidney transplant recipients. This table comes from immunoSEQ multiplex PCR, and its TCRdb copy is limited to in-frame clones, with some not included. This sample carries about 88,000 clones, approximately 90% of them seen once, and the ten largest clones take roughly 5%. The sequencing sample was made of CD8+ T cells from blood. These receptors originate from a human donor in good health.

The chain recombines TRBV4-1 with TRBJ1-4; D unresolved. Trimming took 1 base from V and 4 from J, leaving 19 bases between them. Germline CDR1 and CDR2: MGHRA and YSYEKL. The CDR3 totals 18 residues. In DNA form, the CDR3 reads TGCGCCAGCAGCCAAGTCCCCAATCAGTTCGTGCTTAATGAAAAACTGTTTTTT. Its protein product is CASSQVPNQFVLNEKLFF.

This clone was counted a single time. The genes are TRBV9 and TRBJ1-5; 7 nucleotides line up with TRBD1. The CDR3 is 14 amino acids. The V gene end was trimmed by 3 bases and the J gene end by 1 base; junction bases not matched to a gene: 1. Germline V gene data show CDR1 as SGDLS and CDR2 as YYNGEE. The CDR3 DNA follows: TGTGCCAGCAGCGCGGACAGGAGCAATCAGCCCCAGCATTTT. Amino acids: CASSADRSNQPQHF.

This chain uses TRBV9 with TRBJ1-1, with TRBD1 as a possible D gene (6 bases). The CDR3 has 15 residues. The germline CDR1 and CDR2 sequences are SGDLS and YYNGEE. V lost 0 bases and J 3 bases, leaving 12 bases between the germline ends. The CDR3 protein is CASSVGGGQDTEAFF. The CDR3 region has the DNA TGTGCCAGCAGCGTAGGTGGGGGGCAGGACACTGAAGCTTTCTTT.

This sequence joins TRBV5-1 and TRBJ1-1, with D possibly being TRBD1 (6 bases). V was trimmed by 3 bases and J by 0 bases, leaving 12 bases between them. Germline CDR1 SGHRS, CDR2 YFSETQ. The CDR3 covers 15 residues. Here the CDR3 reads CASSSKQGMNTEAFF. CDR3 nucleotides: TGCGCCAGCAGCTCCAAACAGGGAATGAACACTGAAGCTTTCTTT.

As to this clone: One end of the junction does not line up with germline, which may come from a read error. CDR3 protein: CAGSEATGLADQPQHF. CDR3 coding DNA: TGTGCCGGCAGTGAAGCCACGGGACTAGCAGATCAGCCCCAGCATTTT. The chain is built from TRBV2 and TRBJ1-5; tentatively, D is TRBD1 (5 bases). CDR3 length equals 16 residues. Germline values: CDR1 SNHLY, CDR2 FYNNEI. Based on the CDR3 plus reference TRBV2 and TRBJ1-5, the full variable domain is EPEVTQTPSHQVTQMGQEVILRCVPISNHLYFYWYRQILGQKVEFLVSFYNNEISEKSEIFDDQFSVERPDGSNFTLKIRSTKLEDSAMYFCAGSEATGLADQPQHFGDGTRLSIL.

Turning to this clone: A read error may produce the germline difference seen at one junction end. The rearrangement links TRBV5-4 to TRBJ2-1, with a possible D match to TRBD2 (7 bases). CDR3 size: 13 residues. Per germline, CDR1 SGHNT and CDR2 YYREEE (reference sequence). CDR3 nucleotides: TGTGCCAGCAGGTTGGGGGGGCCCAATGAGCAGTTCTTC. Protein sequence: CASRLGGPNEQFF.

The CDR3 DNA is TGTGCCAGCAGTTTTCTAACCTCAGGGGCCCCGCGGGATGAGCAGTTCTTC. As protein: CASSFLTSGAPRDEQFF. This chain connects TRBV27 to TRBJ2-1; D might be TRBD1 (6 bases). V gave up 3 bases and J gave up 8 bases, with 23 bases separating them. Germline loops: CDR1 MNHEY, CDR2 SMNVEV (reference sequence). CDR3 size: 17 residues.

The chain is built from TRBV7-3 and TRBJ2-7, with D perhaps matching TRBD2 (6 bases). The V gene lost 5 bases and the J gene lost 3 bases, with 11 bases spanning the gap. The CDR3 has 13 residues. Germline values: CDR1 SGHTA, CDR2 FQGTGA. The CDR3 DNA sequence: TGTGCCAGCAGCCCCTCGACTAGCTACGAGCAGTACTTC. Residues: CASSPSTSYEQYF.

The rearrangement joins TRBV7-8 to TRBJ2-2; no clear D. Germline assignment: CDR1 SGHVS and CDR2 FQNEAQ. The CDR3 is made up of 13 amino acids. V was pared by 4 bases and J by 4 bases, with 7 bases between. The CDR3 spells CASSSESTGELFF. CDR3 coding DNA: TGTGCCAGCAGCTCCGAATCCACCGGGGAGCTGTTTTTT.

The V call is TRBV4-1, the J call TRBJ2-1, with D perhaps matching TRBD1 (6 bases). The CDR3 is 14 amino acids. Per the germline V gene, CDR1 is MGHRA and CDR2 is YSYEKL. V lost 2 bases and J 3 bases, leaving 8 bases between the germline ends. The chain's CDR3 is CASSQTTGYNEQFF. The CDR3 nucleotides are TGCGCCAGCAGCCAAACGACAGGCTACAATGAGCAGTTCTTC.

The DNA for the CDR3 is TGTGCCAGCAGTTACTCCGGGACAGACGACTATGGCTACACCTTC. As protein: CASSYSGTDDYGYTF. The J gene is TRBJ1-2, the V gene TRBV6-5, with TRBD1 identical over 7 bases. V shed 0 bases and J 3 bases; nucleotides not matched to a gene: 4. CDR1 MNHEY and CDR2 SVGAGI come from the germline V gene. The length of the CDR3 is 15 residues.

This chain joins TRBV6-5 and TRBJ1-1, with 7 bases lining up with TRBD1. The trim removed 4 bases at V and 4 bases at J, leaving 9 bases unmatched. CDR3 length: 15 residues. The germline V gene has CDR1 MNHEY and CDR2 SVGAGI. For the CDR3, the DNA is TGTGCCAGCAGTTGGGGCACAGGGGTCGCCACTGAAGCTTTCTTT. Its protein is CASSWGTGVATEAFF.

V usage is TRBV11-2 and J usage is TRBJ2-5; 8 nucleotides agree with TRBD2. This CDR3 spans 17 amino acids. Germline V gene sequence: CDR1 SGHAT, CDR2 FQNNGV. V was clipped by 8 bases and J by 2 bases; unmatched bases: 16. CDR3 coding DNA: TGTGCCAGCCCCTGGAAGGGAGCTAGCGGGTGGCAAGAGACCCAGTACTTC. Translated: CASPWKGASGWQETQYF.

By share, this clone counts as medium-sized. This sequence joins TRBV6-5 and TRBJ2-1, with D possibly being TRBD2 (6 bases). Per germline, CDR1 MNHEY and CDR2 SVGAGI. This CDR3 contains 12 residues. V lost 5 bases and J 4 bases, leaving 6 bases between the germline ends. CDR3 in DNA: TGTGCCAGCAGTAGCGGGTACAATGAGCAGTTCTTC. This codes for CASSSGYNEQFF.

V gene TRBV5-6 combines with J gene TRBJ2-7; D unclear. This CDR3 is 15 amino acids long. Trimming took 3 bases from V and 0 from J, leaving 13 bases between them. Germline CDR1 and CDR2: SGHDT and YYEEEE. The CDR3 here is CASSSAGFLSYEQYF. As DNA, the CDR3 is TGTGCCAGCAGCTCCGCCGGGTTTCTCTCCTACGAGCAGTACTTC.

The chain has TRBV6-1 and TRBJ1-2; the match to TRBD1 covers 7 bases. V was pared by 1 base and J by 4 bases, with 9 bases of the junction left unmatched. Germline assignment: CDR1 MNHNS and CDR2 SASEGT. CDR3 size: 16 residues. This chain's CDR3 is CASSEVGAGGGYGYTF. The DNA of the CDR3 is TGTGCCAGCAGTGAAGTAGGGGCAGGGGGTGGCTATGGCTACACCTTC.

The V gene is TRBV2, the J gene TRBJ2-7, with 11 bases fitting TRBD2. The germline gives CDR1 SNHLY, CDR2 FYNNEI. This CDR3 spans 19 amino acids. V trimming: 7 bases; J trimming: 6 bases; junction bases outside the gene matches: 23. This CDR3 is CASIHMAGLAGGREPEQYF. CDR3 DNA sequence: TGTGCCAGCATCCACATGGCGGGCCTAGCGGGGGGCCGGGAACCCGAGCAGTACTTC.

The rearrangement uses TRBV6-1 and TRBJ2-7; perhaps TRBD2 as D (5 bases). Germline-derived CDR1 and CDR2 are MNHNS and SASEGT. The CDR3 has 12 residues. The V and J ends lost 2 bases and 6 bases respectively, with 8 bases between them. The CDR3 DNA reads TGTGCCAGCAGTGAAATGAGCGGCGAGCAGTACTTC. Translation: CASSEMSGEQYF.

The CDR3 loop is CASSSDRGIDTEAFF. Here the CDR3 DNA reads TGTGCCAGCAGCTCAGACCGGGGGATAGACACTGAAGCTTTCTTT. The chain employs TRBV6-5 and TRBJ1-1; possible D gene TRBD1, 5 bases. Trimming left V 6 bases short and J 3 bases short, with 17 bases between. The CDR3 has 15 residues. CDR1 is MNHEY and CDR2 is SVGAGI in the germline V gene.

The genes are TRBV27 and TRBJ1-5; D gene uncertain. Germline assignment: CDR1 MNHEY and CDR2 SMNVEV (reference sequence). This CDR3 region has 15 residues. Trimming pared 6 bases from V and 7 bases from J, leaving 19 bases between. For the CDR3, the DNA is TGTGCCAGCAGCCCAAGGCTGGGGTATGGACAGCCCCAGCATTTT. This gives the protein CASSPRLGYGQPQHF.

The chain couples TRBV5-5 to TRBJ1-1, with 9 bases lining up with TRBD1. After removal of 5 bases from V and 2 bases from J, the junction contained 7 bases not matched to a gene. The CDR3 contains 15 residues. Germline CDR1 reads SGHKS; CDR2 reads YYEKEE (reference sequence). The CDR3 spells CASRSQGAPNTEAFF. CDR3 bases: TGTGCCAGCAGGTCACAGGGGGCCCCTAACACTGAAGCTTTCTTT.

This CDR3 reads CASSELRADTQYF. As DNA, the CDR3 is TGTGCCAGTAGTGAGCTTCGGGCAGATACGCAGTATTTT. V and J are TRBV19 and TRBJ2-3; no clear D gene. The V end was cut by 5 bases, the J end by 4 bases, with 10 bases between. The CDR3 is 13 amino acids. Per germline, CDR1 LNHDA and CDR2 SQIVND (reference sequence).

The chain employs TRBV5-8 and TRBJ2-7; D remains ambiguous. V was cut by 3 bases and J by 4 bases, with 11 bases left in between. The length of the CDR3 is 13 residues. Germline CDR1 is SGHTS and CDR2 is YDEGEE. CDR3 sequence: CASSSAKRYEQYF. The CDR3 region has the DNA TGTGCCAGCAGCTCAGCCAAGAGGTACGAGCAGTACTTC.

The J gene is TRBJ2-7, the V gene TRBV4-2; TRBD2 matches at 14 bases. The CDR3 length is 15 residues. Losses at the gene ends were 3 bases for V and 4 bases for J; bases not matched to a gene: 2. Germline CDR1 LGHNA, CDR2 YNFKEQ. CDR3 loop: CASSHGTSGSYEQYF. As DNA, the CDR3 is TGTGCCAGCAGCCACGGGACTAGCGGGAGTTACGAGCAGTACTTC.

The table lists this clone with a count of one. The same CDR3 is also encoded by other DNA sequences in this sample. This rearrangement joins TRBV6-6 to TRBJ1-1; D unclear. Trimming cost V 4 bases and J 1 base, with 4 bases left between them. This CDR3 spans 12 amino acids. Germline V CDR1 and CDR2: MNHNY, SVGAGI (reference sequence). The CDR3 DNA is TGTGCCAGCAGTTCAGAGAACACTGAAGCTTTCTTT. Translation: CASSSENTEAFF.